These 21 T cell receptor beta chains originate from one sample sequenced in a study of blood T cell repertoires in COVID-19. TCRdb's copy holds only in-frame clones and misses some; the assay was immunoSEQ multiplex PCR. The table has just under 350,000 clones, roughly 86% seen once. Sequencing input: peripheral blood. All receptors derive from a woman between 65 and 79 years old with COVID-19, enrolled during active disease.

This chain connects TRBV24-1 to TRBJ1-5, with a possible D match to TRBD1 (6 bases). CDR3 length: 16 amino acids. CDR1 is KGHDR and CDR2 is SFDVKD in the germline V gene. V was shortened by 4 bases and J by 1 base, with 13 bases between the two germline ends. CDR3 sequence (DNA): TGTGCCACCAGTGACGCTCAGGGGTCGAGCAATCAGCCCCAGCATTTT. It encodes CATSDAQGSSNQPQHF.

CDR3 loop: CASSRQEINSPLHF. CDR3 nucleotides: TGTGCCAGCAGCCGACAGGAAATTAATTCACCCCTCCACTTT. This sequence joins TRBV28 and TRBJ1-6; possibly TRBD1 for D (6 bases). This CDR3 is 14 amino acids long. Trimming shortened V by 6 bases and J by 6 bases, and 12 bases separated the two germline ends. The germline gives CDR1 MDHEN, CDR2 SYDVKM.

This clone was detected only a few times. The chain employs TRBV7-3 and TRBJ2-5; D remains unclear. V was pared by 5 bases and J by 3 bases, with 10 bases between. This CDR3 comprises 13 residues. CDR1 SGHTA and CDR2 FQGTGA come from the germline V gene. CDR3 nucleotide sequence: TGTGCCAGCAGCCCCTCGCAGGAAGAGACCCAGTACTTC. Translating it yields CASSPSQEETQYF.

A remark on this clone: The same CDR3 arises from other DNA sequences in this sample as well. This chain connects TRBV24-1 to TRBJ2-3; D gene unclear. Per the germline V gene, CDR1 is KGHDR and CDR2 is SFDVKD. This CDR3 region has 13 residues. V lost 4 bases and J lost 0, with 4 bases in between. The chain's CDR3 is CATSDPSTDTQYF. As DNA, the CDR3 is TGTGCCACCAGTGACCCTAGCACAGATACGCAGTATTTT.

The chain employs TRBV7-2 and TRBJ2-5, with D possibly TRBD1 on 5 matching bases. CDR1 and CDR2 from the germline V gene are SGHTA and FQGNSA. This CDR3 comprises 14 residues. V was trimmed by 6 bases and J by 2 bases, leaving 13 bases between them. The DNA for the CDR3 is TGTGCCAGCAGGCGCCATAGGGGACAAGAGACCCAGTACTTC. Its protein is CASRRHRGQETQYF.

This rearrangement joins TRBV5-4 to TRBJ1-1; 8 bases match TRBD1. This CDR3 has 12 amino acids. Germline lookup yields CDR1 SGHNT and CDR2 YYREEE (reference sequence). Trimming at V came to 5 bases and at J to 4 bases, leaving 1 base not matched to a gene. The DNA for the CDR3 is TGTGCCAGCAGAGACAGGGGCACTGAAGCTTTCTTT. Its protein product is CASRDRGTEAFF. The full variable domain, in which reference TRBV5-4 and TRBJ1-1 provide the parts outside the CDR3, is ETGVTQSPTHLIKTRGQQVTLRCSSQSGHNTVSWYQQALGQGPQFIFQYYREEENGRGNFPPRFSGLQFPNYSSELNVNALELDDSALYLCASRDRGTEAFFGQGTRLTVV.

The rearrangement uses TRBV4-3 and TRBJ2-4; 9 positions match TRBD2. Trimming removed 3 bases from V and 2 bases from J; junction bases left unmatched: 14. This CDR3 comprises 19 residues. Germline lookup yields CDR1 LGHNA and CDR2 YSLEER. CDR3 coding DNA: TGCGCCAGCAGCCAGAATCCGCTAGCGGGGCCGTCGTCCAAAAACATTCAGTACTTC. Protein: CASSQNPLAGPSSKNIQYF.

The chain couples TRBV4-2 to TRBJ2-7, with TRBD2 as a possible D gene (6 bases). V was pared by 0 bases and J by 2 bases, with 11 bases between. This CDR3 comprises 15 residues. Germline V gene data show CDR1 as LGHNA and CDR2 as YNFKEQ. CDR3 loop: CASSQDWGVAYEQYF. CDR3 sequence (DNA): TGTGCCAGCAGCCAAGATTGGGGGGTAGCCTACGAGCAGTACTTC.

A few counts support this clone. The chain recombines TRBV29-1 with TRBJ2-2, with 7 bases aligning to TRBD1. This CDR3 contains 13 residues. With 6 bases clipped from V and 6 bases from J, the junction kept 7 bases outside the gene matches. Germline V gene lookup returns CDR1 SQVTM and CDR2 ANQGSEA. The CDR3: CSVLGQVAGELFF. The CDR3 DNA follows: TGCAGCGTCCTAGGACAGGTTGCCGGGGAGCTGTTTTTT.

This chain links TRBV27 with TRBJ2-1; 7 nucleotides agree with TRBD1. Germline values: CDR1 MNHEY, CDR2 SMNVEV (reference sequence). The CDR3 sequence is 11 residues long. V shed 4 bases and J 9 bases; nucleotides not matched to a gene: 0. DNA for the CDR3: TGTGCCAGCAGTTCAGGGGGTGAGCAGTTCTTC. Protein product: CASSSGGEQFF.

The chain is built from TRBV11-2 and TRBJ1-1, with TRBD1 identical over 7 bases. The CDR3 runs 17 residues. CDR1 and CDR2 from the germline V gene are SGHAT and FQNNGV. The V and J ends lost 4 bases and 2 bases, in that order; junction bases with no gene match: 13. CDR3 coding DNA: TGTGCCAGCAGCTCTAGACAGGGCGGATTTGGAAACACTGAAGCTTTCTTT. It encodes CASSSRQGGFGNTEAFF.

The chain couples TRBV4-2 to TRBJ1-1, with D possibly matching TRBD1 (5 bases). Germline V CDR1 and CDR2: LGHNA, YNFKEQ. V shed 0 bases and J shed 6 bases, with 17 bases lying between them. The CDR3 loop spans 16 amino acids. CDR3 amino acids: CASSQDPWGVSAEAFF. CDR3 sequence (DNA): TGTGCCAGCAGCCAAGATCCCTGGGGGGTCAGCGCTGAAGCTTTCTTT.

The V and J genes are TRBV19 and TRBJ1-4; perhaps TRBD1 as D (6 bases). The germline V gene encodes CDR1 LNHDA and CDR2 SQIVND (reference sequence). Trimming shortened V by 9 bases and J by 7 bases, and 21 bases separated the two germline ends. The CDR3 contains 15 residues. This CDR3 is CASQKGGARSEKLFF. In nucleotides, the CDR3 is TGTGCCAGCCAAAAAGGGGGGGCGCGGAGTGAAAAACTGTTTTTT.

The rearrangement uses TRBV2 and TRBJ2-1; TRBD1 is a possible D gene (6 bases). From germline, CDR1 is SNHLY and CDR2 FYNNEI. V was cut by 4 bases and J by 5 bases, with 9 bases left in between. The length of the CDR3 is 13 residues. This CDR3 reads CASSGQGNNEQFF. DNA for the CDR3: TGTGCCAGCAGTGGGCAGGGGAACAATGAGCAGTTCTTC.

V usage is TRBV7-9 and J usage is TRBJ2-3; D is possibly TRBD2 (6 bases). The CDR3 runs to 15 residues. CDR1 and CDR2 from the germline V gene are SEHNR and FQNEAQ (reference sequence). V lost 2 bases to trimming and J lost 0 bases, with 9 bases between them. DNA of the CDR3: TGTGCCAGCAGCTTAAGGGCGGGGAGCACAGATACGCAGTATTTT. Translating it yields CASSLRAGSTDTQYF.

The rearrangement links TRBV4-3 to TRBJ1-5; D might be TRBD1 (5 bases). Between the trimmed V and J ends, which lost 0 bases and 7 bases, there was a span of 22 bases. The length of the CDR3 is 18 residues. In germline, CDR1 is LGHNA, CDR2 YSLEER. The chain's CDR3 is CASSQDRARAGIGQPQHF. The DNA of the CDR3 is TGCGCCAGCAGCCAAGATAGGGCCCGGGCAGGGATTGGCCAGCCCCAGCATTTT.

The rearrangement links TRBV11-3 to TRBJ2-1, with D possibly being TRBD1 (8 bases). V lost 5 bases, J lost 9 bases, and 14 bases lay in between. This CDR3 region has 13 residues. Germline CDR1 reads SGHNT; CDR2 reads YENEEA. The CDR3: CASSDRGGGEQFF. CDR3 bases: TGTGCCAGCAGCGACAGGGGCGGGGGTGAGCAGTTCTTC.

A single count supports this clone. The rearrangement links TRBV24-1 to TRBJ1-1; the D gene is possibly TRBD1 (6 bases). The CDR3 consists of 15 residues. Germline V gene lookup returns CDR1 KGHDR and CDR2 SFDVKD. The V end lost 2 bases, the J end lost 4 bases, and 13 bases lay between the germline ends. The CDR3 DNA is TGTGCCACCAGTGATTCGCAGGGGCAAAGCACTGAAGCTTTCTTT. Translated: CATSDSQGQSTEAFF.

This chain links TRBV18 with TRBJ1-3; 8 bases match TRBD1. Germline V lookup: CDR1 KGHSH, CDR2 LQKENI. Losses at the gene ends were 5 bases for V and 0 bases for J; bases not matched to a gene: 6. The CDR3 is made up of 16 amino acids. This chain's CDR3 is CASSSQGAASGNTIYF. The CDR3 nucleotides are TGTGCCAGCTCAAGTCAGGGGGCAGCCTCTGGAAACACCATATATTTT.

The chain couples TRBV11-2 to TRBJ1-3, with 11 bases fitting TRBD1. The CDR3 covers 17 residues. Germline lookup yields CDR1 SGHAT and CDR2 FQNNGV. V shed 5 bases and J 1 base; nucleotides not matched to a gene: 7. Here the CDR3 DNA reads TGTGCCAGCAGCATCCGGACAGGGGGCTGGTCTGGAAACACCATATATTTT. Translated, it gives CASSIRTGGWSGNTIYF.

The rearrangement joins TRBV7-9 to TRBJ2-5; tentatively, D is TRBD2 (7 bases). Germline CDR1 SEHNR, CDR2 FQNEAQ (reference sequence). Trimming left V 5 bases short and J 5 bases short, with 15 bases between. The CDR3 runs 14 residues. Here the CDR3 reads CASSKGGAAETQYF. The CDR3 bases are TGTGCCAGCAGCAAGGGGGGGGCTGCGGAGACCCAGTACTTC.